The 12 T cell receptor beta chains presented below share a single source sample, sequenced in a study of T cell changes during pregnancy in multiple sclerosis. Using immunoSEQ multiplex PCR, the repertoire was profiled, and TCRdb retains in-frame clones only, with some absent. In the table there are 70,000 to 85,000 clones, just over 90% of which are singletons. Sequences were derived from peripheral blood, sampled before pregnancy. The receptors were gathered from a female donor with multiple sclerosis, enrolled in a pregnancy study.

This clone was observed a few times. The chain is built from TRBV7-8 and TRBJ2-3; D unclear. The ends were cut back, 1 base at V and 2 bases at J, with 10 bases in the middle. The CDR3 contains 15 residues. Per germline, CDR1 SGHVS and CDR2 FQNEAQ. CDR3 sequence: CASSLVGTTTDTQYF. The CDR3 region has the DNA TGTGCCAGCAGCTTAGTAGGAACTACCACAGATACGCAGTATTTT.

In this sample, this clone turned up a few times. This chain uses TRBV5-6 with TRBJ1-4, with D uncertain. V gave up 1 base and J gave up 0 bases, with 4 bases separating them. The CDR3 loop spans 14 amino acids. Germline CDR1 and CDR2: SGHDT and YYEEEE. CDR3 sequence reads: CASSLLTTNEKLFF. CDR3 coding DNA: TGTGCCAGCAGCTTGTTAACAACTAATGAAAAACTGTTTTTT.

The chain links TRBV28 to TRBJ1-2, with 9 nucleotides matching TRBD1. In germline, CDR1 is MDHEN, CDR2 SYDVKM. V was pared by 2 bases and J by 6 bases, with 7 bases of the junction left unmatched. The CDR3 has 15 residues. CDR3 protein: CASSLLQGALDGYTF. The CDR3 DNA reads as TGTGCCAGCAGTTTACTACAGGGGGCGCTCGATGGCTACACCTTC.

On this clone itself: Other DNA sequences in this specimen translate into the identical CDR3. V and J are TRBV5-1 and TRBJ2-7, with TRBD2 as a possible D gene (5 bases). From germline, CDR1 is SGHRS and CDR2 YFSETQ. Trimming took 0 bases from V and 0 from J, leaving 7 bases between them. There are 14 residues in the CDR3. CDR3 in DNA: TGCGCCAGCAGCTTGGAGCGGAGCTCCTACGAGCAGTACTTC. Amino acids: CASSLERSSYEQYF.

This sequence joins TRBV19 and TRBJ1-5; D is unclear. The CDR3 consists of 14 residues. With 7 bases removed from V and 0 bases from J, the gap between germline ends came to 10 bases. Looked up from germline, CDR1 is LNHDA and CDR2 is SQIVND (reference sequence). CDR3 loop: CASKAVYSNQPQHF. CDR3 DNA: TGTGCCAGTAAGGCGGTTTATAGCAATCAGCCCCAGCATTTT.

CDR3 region: CASSLIGGGEQFF. The CDR3 nucleotides read TGTGCCAGCAGCTTAATCGGCGGGGGTGAGCAGTTCTTC. This sequence joins TRBV7-3 and TRBJ2-1; 7 bases map to TRBD2. The CDR3 is 13 residues long. The germline CDR1 and CDR2 sequences are SGHTA and FQGTGA. Losses at the gene ends were 1 base for V and 9 bases for J; bases not matched to a gene: 3.

The chain joins TRBV29-1 to TRBJ2-7; D not certain. Trimming shortened V by 5 bases and J by 0 bases, and 8 bases separated the two germline ends. This CDR3 comprises 12 residues. Germline CDR1 SQVTM, CDR2 ANQGSEA. The CDR3 loop reads CSVRQASYEQYF. The CDR3 region has the DNA TGCAGCGTTCGGCAGGCCTCCTACGAGCAGTACTTC.

The chain has TRBV4-3 and TRBJ2-2, with 9 bases aligning to TRBD1. This CDR3 has 17 residues. Trimming at V came to 1 base and at J to 1 base, leaving 4 bases not matched to a gene. Germline V gives CDR1 LGHNA, CDR2 YSLEER. The CDR3 DNA sequence: TGCGCCAGCAGCCAAGGATACAGGGGGCGGAACACCGGGGAGCTGTTTTTT. Residues: CASSQGYRGRNTGELFF.

The chain has TRBV6-1 and TRBJ2-3; 10 nucleotides align to TRBD2. Trimming at V came to 4 bases and at J to 3 bases, leaving 7 bases not matched to a gene. The CDR3 extends over 16 amino acids. Germline V gene lookup returns CDR1 MNHNS and CDR2 SASEGT. For the CDR3, the DNA is TGTGCCAGCAGTGCCACTAGCGGGATTGGAACAGATACGCAGTATTTT. It translates to CASSATSGIGTDTQYF.

For the CDR3, the DNA is TGTGCCAGCAGCCAAGGAGTAGGCCCTAGCTCTGGGGCCAACGTCCTGACTTTC. It specifies CASSQGVGPSSGANVLTF. The J gene is TRBJ2-6, the V gene TRBV4-2; D unclear. V was pared by 1 base and J by 0 bases, with 13 bases between. The CDR3 runs 18 residues. Germline values: CDR1 LGHNA, CDR2 YNFKEQ.

The rearrangement links TRBV7-2 to TRBJ2-7, with TRBD1 matching over 7 bases. Germline CDR1 is SGHTA and CDR2 is FQGNSA. This CDR3 region has 16 residues. J gave up 2 bases and V 2 bases, and 9 bases lay outside the gene matches. The DNA of the CDR3 is TGTGCCAGCAGCTTAATCGCTACAGGGGCTCCCTACGAGCAGTACTTC. Protein sequence: CASSLIATGAPYEQYF.

CDR3 coding DNA: TGCGCCAGCAAACCAAGTGATATCGGGACAGGGGCCACTGAAGCTTTCTTT. Translated: CASKPSDIGTGATEAFF. The chain is built from TRBV4-1 and TRBJ1-1, with 10 bases lining up with TRBD1. Per the germline V gene, CDR1 is MGHRA and CDR2 is YSYEKL. V was pared by 7 bases and J by 4 bases, with 15 bases of the junction left unmatched. The CDR3 is 17 residues long.